The rows below give T cell receptor beta chains drawn from one sample of a study of glioma-infiltrating T cells after dendritic cell vaccination. Data came from immunoSEQ multiplex PCR; TCRdb stores just in-frame clones and leaves some out. The sample includes roughly 100,000 clones, about 84% of them seen just once. This specimen consisted of blood, obtained before dendritic cell vaccination. These receptors came from a human donor with glioblastoma. The conserved cysteine and the conserved F or W are not part of the CDR3 here. A D gene is named only where the DNA matches it firmly.

NA	10	TRBV27	TRBJ2-7	ASSLPSYEQY
TRBD1	11	TRBV29-1	TRBJ2-7	SVEGDSRGEQY
TRBD1	12	TRBV11-2	TRBJ1-5	ASSSDRGDQPQH
TRBD2	12	TRBV10-3	TRBJ2-7	AISESGGRGEQY
NA	13	TRBV27	TRBJ2-5	ASSPMGPPQQTQY
TRBD1	13	TRBV2	TRBJ1-5	ASSEDAGGDQPQH
NA	13	TRBV7-8	TRBJ2-3	ASSLSSGSTDTQY
NA	12	TRBV7-9	TRBJ1-1	ASSPGGLGTEAF
TRBD1	10	TRBV29-1	TRBJ2-7	SVEGDSFEQY
NA	14	TRBV14	TRBJ2-2	ASSQVDSLTLAQLF
TRBD1	13	TRBV9	TRBJ1-4	ASSGQGATNEKLF
TRBD1	11	TRBV2	TRBJ1-6	ATQGQGVEVLH
NA	12	TRBV14	TRBJ1-2	ASSQDVGLPGYT
NA	13	TRBV7-9	TRBJ2-7	ASSLAQGLVYEQY
TRBD1	18	TRBV5-1	TRBJ1-1	ASSSSGTGSLSTTNFEAF
TRBD1	14	TRBV2	TRBJ1-1	ASKRQGAIMNTEAF
NA	11	TRBV27	TRBJ1-2	ASRGGGASEYT
TRBD1	12	TRBV6-5	TRBJ2-5	ASSVTGGGETQY
TRBD2	11	TRBV6-5	TRBJ2-1	ASSYSSGSEQF
NA	13	TRBV27	TRBJ2-7	ASSSPAGASYEQY
NA	12	TRBV7-2	TRBJ2-1	ASSPSRAYNEQF
TRBD1	14	TRBV5-4	TRBJ1-2	ASSSYGGGGNYGYT
NA	15	TRBV4-1	TRBJ1-3	ASSQETGPSSGNTIY
TRBD1	14	TRBV7-2	TRBJ2-1	ASTPQGTGWGGEQF
TRBD2	12	TRBV5-1	TRBJ2-1	ASSVGLARDEQF
TRBD2	14	TRBV19	TRBJ2-7	ASSISLAGLGYEQY
NA	10	TRBV9	TRBJ2-7	ASSAGDYEQY
TRBD1	13	TRBV27	TRBJ1-2	ASSASTGGLYGYT
TRBD1	14	TRBV2	TRBJ1-1	ASSKTGSKVGTEAF
TRBD2	16	TRBV10-3	TRBJ2-3	AISASGGSRRRTDTQY
NA	12	TRBV11-2	TRBJ1-4	ASSLPGSNEKLF
NA	15	TRBV5-1	TRBJ2-7	ASSLVPGGLSSYEQY
NA	12	TRBV6-5	TRBJ2-3	ATRRDSRPDTQY
NA	13	TRBV5-1	TRBJ2-3	ASRQYAESTDTQY
NA	12	TRBV10-3	TRBJ1-2	AISEPQGLYGYT
TRBD2	12	TRBV5-1	TRBJ2-7	ASSWGGSSYEQY
TRBD2	13	TRBV5-1	TRBJ2-5	ASSSRLAVGETQY
TRBD1	11	TRBV30	TRBJ2-7	AWSGGVSPEQY
NA	11	TRBV9	TRBJ2-2	ASQEGNTGELF
NA	12	TRBV10-3	TRBJ2-3	ATEGGGSTDTQY
NA	14	TRBV4-3	TRBJ2-3	ASSQDGAGVADTQY
TRBD2	13	TRBV5-4	TRBJ2-3	ASTLAGKGTDTQY
TRBD1	14	TRBV28	TRBJ2-2	ASSPWGQGNTGELF
TRBD1	15	TRBV11-2	TRBJ1-1	ASSLLNRGGAGTEAF
NA	11	TRBV5-6	TRBJ2-3	ASSLFRADTQY
TRBD1	12	TRBV7-9	TRBJ1-3	ATQTGSSGNTIY
NA	11	TRBV5-1	TRBJ1-6	ASSLERDSPLH
TRBD1	14	TRBV4-1	TRBJ2-7	ASSQGSWTGAEEQY
TRBD1	14	TRBV4-1	TRBJ1-2	ASSQGPPTGEYGYT
TRBD1	15	TRBV7-9	TRBJ1-2	ASSGDPGTGFMDGYT
NA	12	TRBV7-8	TRBJ1-1	ASSFTDSNTEAF
TRBD1	14	TRBV18	TRBJ1-1	ASSPPGTGRGTEAF
NA	14	TRBV4-3	TRBJ2-7	ASSYNAWTADYEQY
TRBD2	16	TRBV27	TRBJ2-7	ASSLQASGGPSSYEQY
TRBD2	12	TRBV10-1	TRBJ2-5	ASSETGGTETQY